These T cell receptor beta chains were read from a single sample in a study of T cells in localized non-small cell lung cancer. Sequencing used immunoSEQ multiplex PCR; TCRdb keeps in-frame clones, though not all of them. This sample yields about 3,000 clones, of which approximately 20% are seen a single time; around 20% belongs to the top ten. This sample comprised lung tumor tissue, obtained before any cancer treatment. All receptors derive from a man aged 40 to 75 with stage I squamous cell lung carcinoma. Both conserved end residues are part of each CDR3. D genes are given only for firm matches. Rows may omit the clone size; those that give it use once, few, many or a size class.

d_gene | abundance | j_gene | v_gene | CDR3aa | CDR3nt
NA | NA | TRBJ1-5 | TRBV19 | CASSIPRRDVSVQPQHF | TGTGCCAGTAGTATTCCCAGGAGGGACGTGAGTGTTCAGCCCCAGCATTTT
NA | NA | TRBJ1-1 | TRBV14 | CASSQKIRTENTEAFF | TGTGCCAGCAGCCAAAAAATCCGGACGGAGAACACTGAAGCTTTCTTT
TRBD1 | NA | TRBJ1-2 | TRBV5-1 | CASSFTGEGYGYTF | TGCGCCAGCAGCTTCACAGGGGAGGGATATGGCTACACCTTC
NA | few | TRBJ1-6 | TRBV28 | CASSLAGVGYNSPLHF | TGTGCCAGCAGCTTGGCAGGGGTCGGTTATAATTCACCCCTCCACTTT
TRBD1 | NA | TRBJ1-1 | TRBV6-8 | CASRSGTGLGATEAFF | TGTGCCAGCAGATCAGGGACAGGGCTAGGAGCGACTGAAGCTTTCTTT
TRBD1 | once | TRBJ1-3 | TRBV19 | CASTRTGLGGNTIYF | TGTGCCAGTACCAGGACAGGCCTTGGTGGAAACACCATATATTTT
NA | NA | TRBJ1-1 | TRBV6-8 | CASSYSGQGNTEAFF | TGTGCCAGCAGTTACTCTGGGCAGGGGAACACTGAAGCTTTCTTT
NA | NA | TRBJ2-5 | TRBV9 | CASSGGARQETQYF | TGTGCCAGCAGCGGGGGGGCCCGCCAAGAGACCCAGTACTTC
NA | NA | TRBJ2-3 | TRBV6-7 | CASRAGDTQYF | TGTGCCAGCAGAGCGGGAGATACGCAGTATTTT
TRBD2 | NA | TRBJ2-5 | TRBV11-3 | CASSSGGAVKTQYF | TGTGCCAGCAGCAGCGGGGGGGCCGTGAAGACCCAGTACTTC
NA | NA | TRBJ1-1 | TRBV6-8 | CASSYSGGEASEAFF | TGTGCCAGCAGTTACTCCGGAGGGGAGGCGAGTGAAGCTTTCTTT
TRBD1 | once | TRBJ2-3 | TRBV30 | CAWSDLDRVADTQYF | TGTGCCTGGAGTGATCTGGACAGGGTAGCAGATACGCAGTATTTT
NA | few | TRBJ2-7 | TRBV11-3 | CASSLGQGLVYEQYF | TGTGCCAGCAGCTTGGGGCAGGGTCTTGTTTACGAGCAGTACTTC
NA | few | TRBJ1-5 | TRBV6-8 | CASSITVAGNQPQHF | TGTGCCAGCAGCATTACGGTCGCAGGGAATCAGCCCCAGCATTTT
NA | NA | TRBJ2-3 | TRBV30 | CAWSPGLYTDTQYF | TGTGCCTGGAGTCCGGGACTCTACACAGATACGCAGTATTTT
NA | NA | TRBJ1-2 | TRBV6-1 | CASSEGGVGYTF | TGTGCCAGCAGTGAAGGGGGTGTAGGCTACACCTTC
NA | large | TRBJ1-1 | TRBV6-8 | CASSYSGTYTEAFF | TGTGCCAGCAGTTATTCGGGGACATACACTGAAGCTTTCTTT
NA | medium-sized | TRBJ2-2 | TRBV11-3 | CASSSQGRGTGELFF | TGTGCCAGCAGCTCTCAGGGGAGAGGCACCGGGGAGCTGTTTTTT
TRBD1 | medium-sized | TRBJ1-2 | TRBV11-3 | CASSPGQGNYGYTF | TGTGCCAGCAGCCCGGGACAGGGAAACTATGGCTACACCTTC
NA | few | TRBJ2-7 | TRBV9 | CASSVEGDPYEQYF | TGTGCCAGCAGCGTAGAGGGGGATCCCTACGAGCAGTACTTC
TRBD1 | NA | TRBJ2-5 | TRBV5-1 | CASSSGTGGLETQYF | TGCGCCAGCAGCTCGGGGACAGGGGGCCTCGAGACCCAGTACTTC
NA | few | TRBJ1-2 | TRBV9 | CASSVEGSANYGYTF | TGTGCCAGCAGCGTAGAAGGGTCAGCTAACTATGGCTACACCTTC
NA | NA | TRBJ1-3 | TRBV6-8 | CASRDREVNTIYF | TGTGCCAGCAGGGATAGGGAGGTTAACACCATATATTTT